The 21 T cell receptor beta chains reported below all come from one sample, sequenced in a study of OX40 agonist ivuxolimab in advanced cancers. TCRdb keeps only in-frame clones here, not all; method: immunoSEQ multiplex PCR. The sample records 30,000 to 35,000 clones, 90% to 95% being singletons. The sequenced sample was CD4+ or CD8+ T cells sorted from blood, obtained in a trial of the OX40 agonist ivuxolimab. The receptors were sampled from an adult with an advanced solid tumor such as melanoma, head and neck, liver or kidney cancer.

There are a few counts of this clone. The chain links TRBV4-1 to TRBJ2-7, with 9 bases fitting TRBD2. J lost 2 bases, V lost 1 base, and 12 bases had no gene match. Per germline, CDR1 MGHRA and CDR2 YSYEKL. The CDR3 runs 18 residues. CDR3 in DNA: TGCGCCAGCAGCCAAGCGGTGCGGGAGGGCCTTCGCACCTACGAGCAGTACTTC. Its translation: CASSQAVREGLRTYEQYF.

The genes are TRBV19 and TRBJ2-1; no firm D call. The CDR3 extends over 13 amino acids. The germline gives CDR1 LNHDA, CDR2 SQIVND (reference sequence). Trimming shortened V by 3 bases and J by 8 bases, and 11 bases separated the two germline ends. The CDR3 DNA follows: TGTGCCAGTAGTATCCATTTAGGCTATGAGCAGTTCTTC. Protein sequence: CASSIHLGYEQFF.

The sample holds one count of this clone. CDR3 DNA: TGTGCCAGCGAGCCGGGCACCCTGTCAGAGACCCAGTACTTC. Translated, it gives CASEPGTLSETQYF. This sequence joins TRBV7-6 and TRBJ2-5; no clear D. This CDR3 contains 14 residues. Trimming took 8 bases from V and 4 from J, leaving 17 bases between them. Germline-derived CDR1 and CDR2 are SGHVS and FNYEAQ.

The chain recombines TRBV5-5 with TRBJ1-1; 7 bases are a match to TRBD1. The CDR3 is 15 amino acids. The germline gives CDR1 SGHKS, CDR2 YYEKEE (reference sequence). V lost 4 bases to trimming and J lost 3 bases; unmatched junction nucleotides: 9. The CDR3: CASSIYDRADTEAFF. The CDR3 nucleotides are TGTGCCAGCAGCATCTACGACAGGGCTGACACTGAAGCTTTCTTT.

The V call is TRBV30, the J call TRBJ2-3; D is possibly TRBD2 (6 bases). The V end was cut by 3 bases, the J end by 0 bases, with 16 bases between. This CDR3 has 16 amino acids. Germline V gene data show CDR1 as GTSNPN and CDR2 as SVGIG (reference sequence). The CDR3 DNA is TGTGCCTGGAGGTCGGGGCGGGAAATGAGCACAGATACGCAGTATTTT. This gives the protein CAWRSGREMSTDTQYF.

This chain joins TRBV11-2 and TRBJ1-3, with D perhaps TRBD1 (5 bases). Germline V gene sequence: CDR1 SGHAT, CDR2 FQNNGV. CDR3 length: 17 residues. V was trimmed by 5 bases and J by 0 bases, leaving 17 bases between them. CDR3 residues: CASSPKPGLYSGNTIYF. The CDR3 DNA reads TGTGCCAGCAGCCCCAAACCGGGACTCTACTCTGGAAACACCATATATTTT. The complete variable domain, with remaining parts taken from reference TRBV11-2 and TRBJ1-3, reads EAGVAQSPRYKIIEKRQSVAFWCNPISGHATLYWYQQILGQGPKLLIQFQNNGVVDDSQLPKDRFSAERLKGVDSTLKIQPAKLEDSAVYLCASSPKPGLYSGNTIYFGEGSWLTVV.

The chain links TRBV27 to TRBJ1-2, with 7 bases fitting TRBD1. Per germline, CDR1 MNHEY and CDR2 SMNVEV (reference sequence). Trimming took 3 bases from V and 4 from J; bases not matched to a gene: 5. CDR3 length: 14 residues. CDR3 protein: CASSFSGTVYGYTF. The CDR3 DNA follows: TGTGCCAGCAGTTTTTCCGGGACAGTCTATGGCTACACCTTC.

The chain couples TRBV5-1 to TRBJ2-7; tentative D call: TRBD1 (6 bases). The V end lost 1 base, the J end lost 6 bases, and 11 bases lay between the germline ends. The CDR3 consists of 13 residues. The germline V gene encodes CDR1 SGHRS and CDR2 YFSETQ. This CDR3 is CASSLTTGTEQYF. The CDR3 nucleotides are TGCGCCAGCAGCTTGACAACAGGGACCGAGCAGTACTTC.

V usage is TRBV2 and J usage is TRBJ1-1; D perhaps matches TRBD1 (6 bases). The length of the CDR3 is 13 residues. With 5 bases removed from V and 7 bases from J, the gap between germline ends came to 14 bases. Germline CDR1 and CDR2: SNHLY and FYNNEI. The CDR3 sequence is CASSQEDSNEAFF. DNA for the CDR3: TGTGCCAGCAGTCAAGAGGACAGTAATGAAGCTTTCTTT.

V usage is TRBV27 and J usage is TRBJ1-2; no clear D gene. Per the germline V gene, CDR1 is MNHEY and CDR2 is SMNVEV (reference sequence). This CDR3 region has 15 residues. V was trimmed by 7 bases and J by 0 bases, leaving 15 bases between them. CDR3 sequence reads: CASTDEPLANYGYTF. CDR3 sequence (DNA): TGTGCCAGCACTGATGAACCCCTTGCTAACTATGGCTACACCTTC.

V gene TRBV5-6 combines with J gene TRBJ2-7, with D perhaps TRBD2 (6 bases). Trimming shortened V by 0 bases and J by 7 bases, and 14 bases separated the two germline ends. This CDR3 contains 14 residues. Germline CDR1 reads SGHDT; CDR2 reads YYEEEE. CDR3 sequence reads: CASSLAVTRGEQYF. CDR3 nucleotide sequence: TGTGCCAGCAGCTTGGCCGTTACCCGGGGGGAGCAGTACTTC.

The V and J genes are TRBV28 and TRBJ1-3; no reliable D call. The germline V and J ends were trimmed by 3 bases and 3 bases, with 12 bases remaining between them. The germline gives CDR1 MDHEN, CDR2 SYDVKM. The CDR3 extends over 15 amino acids. For the CDR3, the DNA is TGTGCCAGCAGTTTGTCGCTTAGGATTGGAAACACCATATATTTT. This codes for CASSLSLRIGNTIYF.

The rearrangement links TRBV19 to TRBJ1-1; D ambiguous. V gave up 7 bases and J gave up 0 bases, with 6 bases separating them. This CDR3 has 12 residues. Germline CDR1 LNHDA, CDR2 SQIVND (reference sequence). The CDR3 DNA follows: TGTGCCAGTAAAGGCTTGAACACTGAAGCTTTCTTT. It translates to CASKGLNTEAFF.

This chain links TRBV27 with TRBJ2-5; TRBD2 agrees at 10 bases. Looked up from germline, CDR1 is MNHEY and CDR2 is SMNVEV (reference sequence). The CDR3 runs 16 residues. J lost 3 bases, V lost 6 bases, and 10 bases had no gene match. CDR3 coding DNA: TGTGCCAGCAGGCCATTAGCGGGGGGAACGGAAGAGACCCAGTACTTC. It translates to CASRPLAGGTEETQYF.

The CDR3 bases are TGTGCCAGCATAAAATACTACGAGCAGTACTTC. Translation gives CASIKYYEQYF. V gene TRBV21-1 combines with J gene TRBJ2-7; the table's D call TRBD2 went unverified against the DNA. TRBV21-1 is assigned pseudogene status. This CDR3 spans 11 amino acids.

This rearrangement joins TRBV5-5 to TRBJ1-6, with TRBD1 identical over 7 bases. The CDR3 loop spans 14 amino acids. V lost 0 bases, J lost 8 bases, and 2 bases stayed unmatched. CDR1 and CDR2 from the germline V gene are SGHKS and YYEKEE (reference sequence). CDR3 DNA sequence: TGTGCCAGCAGCTTGGTCAGGGGGTATTCACCCCTCCACTTT. Amino acid sequence: CASSLVRGYSPLHF.

This clone showed up just a few times. The rearrangement links TRBV9 to TRBJ1-5, with 8 bases lining up with TRBD1. The CDR3 spans 13 residues. V gave up 7 bases and J gave up 4 bases; unmatched junction bases: 4. Germline CDR1 SGDLS, CDR2 YYNGEE. CDR3 nucleotides: TGTGCCAGCGGGACAGGCCTAAATCAGCCCCAGCATTTT. It codes for CASGTGLNQPQHF.

This clone was observed a single time. The gene calls are TRBV7-9 and TRBJ1-2, with D perhaps matching TRBD1 (6 bases). Germline CDR1 reads SEHNR; CDR2 reads FQNEAQ (reference sequence). The CDR3 spans 14 residues. Trimming took 0 bases from V and 4 from J, leaving 9 bases between them. CDR3 in DNA: TGTGCCAGCAGCTTAGCGGGACATATCTATGGCTACACCTTC. It yields the protein CASSLAGHIYGYTF.

The CDR3 DNA reads as TGTGCCAGCAGCTCCACAGGGGGCGGTGAGCAGTTCTTC. Encoded protein: CASSSTGGGEQFF. The chain employs TRBV7-3 and TRBJ2-1, with TRBD1 matching over 9 bases. V lost 4 bases, J lost 9 bases, and 4 bases stayed unmatched. The CDR3 contains 13 residues. Germline V gives CDR1 SGHTA, CDR2 FQGTGA.

This rearrangement joins TRBV27 to TRBJ2-5; D is unclear. Germline CDR1 and CDR2: MNHEY and SMNVEV (reference sequence). Trimming stripped 2 bases from V and 5 bases from J, with 15 bases between. The CDR3 contains 15 residues. The CDR3 sequence is CASSLRLGYAETQYF. CDR3 bases: TGTGCCAGCAGTTTAAGATTAGGGTACGCGGAGACCCAGTACTTC.

This rearrangement joins TRBV9 to TRBJ2-3, with 9 bases identical to TRBD2. Trimming at V came to 1 base and at J to 4 bases, leaving 4 bases not matched to a gene. Germline-derived CDR1 and CDR2 are SGDLS and YYNGEE. The CDR3 covers 15 residues. The CDR3 here is CASSVYGGGADTQYF. Written as DNA, the CDR3 is TGTGCCAGCAGCGTATACGGCGGGGGGGCAGATACGCAGTATTTT.